Reported below is one T cell receptor (beta chain). The sample is drawn from a study of shared clonotypes between healthy human individuals. The data were produced by immunoSEQ multiplex PCR, yet TCRdb's version contains in-frame clones alone and is incomplete. The table shows 950,000 to 1,200,000 clones, with about 72% occurring only once. The origin of this receptor is a man between 18 and 29 years old in good health. Some clones in this sample may be carry-over from other donors' samples. The specimen sequenced was memory CD4+ T cells from PBMCs. The sample's subset: CD45RA-negative fraction.

In DNA form, the CDR3 reads TGTGCCAGCAAGCTAATGGAGGGGCACACAGATACGCAGTATTTT. It translates to CASKLMEGHTDTQYF. This rearrangement joins TRBV6-5 to TRBJ2-3; TRBD2 is a possible D gene (6 bases). This CDR3 contains 15 residues. Germline V gene lookup returns CDR1 MNHEY and CDR2 SVGAGI. Trimming stripped 7 bases from V and 2 bases from J, with 16 bases between.